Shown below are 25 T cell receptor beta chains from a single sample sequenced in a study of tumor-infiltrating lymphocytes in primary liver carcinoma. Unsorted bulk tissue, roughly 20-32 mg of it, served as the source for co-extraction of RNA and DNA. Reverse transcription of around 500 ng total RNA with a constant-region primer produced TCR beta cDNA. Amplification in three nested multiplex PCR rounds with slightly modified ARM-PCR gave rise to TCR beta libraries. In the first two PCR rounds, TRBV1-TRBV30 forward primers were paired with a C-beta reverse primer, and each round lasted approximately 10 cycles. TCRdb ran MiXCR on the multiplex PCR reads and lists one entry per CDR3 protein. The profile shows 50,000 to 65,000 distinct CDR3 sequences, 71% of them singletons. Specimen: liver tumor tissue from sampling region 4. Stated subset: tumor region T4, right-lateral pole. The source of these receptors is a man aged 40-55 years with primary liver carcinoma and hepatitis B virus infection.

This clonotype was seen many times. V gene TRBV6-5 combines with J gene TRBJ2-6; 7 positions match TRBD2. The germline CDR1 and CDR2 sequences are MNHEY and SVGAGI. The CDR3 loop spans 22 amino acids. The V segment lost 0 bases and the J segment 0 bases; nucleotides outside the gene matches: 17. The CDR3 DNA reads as TGTGCCAGCAGTTACTCTCAACCTGCCTTGACGGGAGGCTGCTCTGGGGCCAACGTCCTGACTTTC. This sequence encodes CASSYSQPALTGGCSGANVLTF.

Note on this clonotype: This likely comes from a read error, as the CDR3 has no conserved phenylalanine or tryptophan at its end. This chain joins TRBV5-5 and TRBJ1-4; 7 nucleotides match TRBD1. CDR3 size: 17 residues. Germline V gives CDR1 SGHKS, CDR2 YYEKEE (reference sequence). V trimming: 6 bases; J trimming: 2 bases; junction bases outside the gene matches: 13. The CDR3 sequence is CASTILSGTVTNEKLFL. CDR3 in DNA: TGTGCCAGCACCATTCTTTCCGGGACAGTGACTAATGAAAAACTGTTTTTA.

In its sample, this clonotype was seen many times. The CDR3 region has the DNA TGTGCCAGCAGCTTAGAGGCTAGCCGGGCGGATTACGTTCAGTACTTC. Its translation: CASSLEASRADYVQYF. V gene TRBV7-8 combines with J gene TRBJ2-4, with D tentatively TRBD2 (5 bases). CDR3 length equals 16 residues. V lost 1 base and J 11 bases, leaving 21 bases between the germline ends. Germline V gives CDR1 SGHVS, CDR2 FQNEAQ.

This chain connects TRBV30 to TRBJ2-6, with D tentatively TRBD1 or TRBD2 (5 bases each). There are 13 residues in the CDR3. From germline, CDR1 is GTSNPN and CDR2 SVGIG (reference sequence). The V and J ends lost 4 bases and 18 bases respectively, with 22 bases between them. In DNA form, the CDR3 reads TGTGCCTGGAAAGGGAGTGGGGCCAACGACCGGACTTTC. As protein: CAWKGSGANDRTF.

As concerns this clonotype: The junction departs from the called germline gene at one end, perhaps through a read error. CDR3 loop: CAGSAGTREIIEQFF. Here the CDR3 DNA reads TGTGCCGGCAGCGCCGGGACTAGAGAGATTATTGAGCAGTTCTTT. The chain carries TRBV11-3 and TRBJ2-1; 8 bases line up with TRBD2. This CDR3 spans 15 amino acids. Germline-derived CDR1 and CDR2 are SGHNT and YENEEA.

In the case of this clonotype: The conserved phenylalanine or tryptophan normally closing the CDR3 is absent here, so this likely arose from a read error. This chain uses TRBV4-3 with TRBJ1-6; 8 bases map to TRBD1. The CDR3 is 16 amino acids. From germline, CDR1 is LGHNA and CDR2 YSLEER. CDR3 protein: CASSSWDRRRNSSLHY. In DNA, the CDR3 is TGCGCCAGCAGCTCCTGGGACAGGAGAAGGAATTCATCCCTCCACTAT.

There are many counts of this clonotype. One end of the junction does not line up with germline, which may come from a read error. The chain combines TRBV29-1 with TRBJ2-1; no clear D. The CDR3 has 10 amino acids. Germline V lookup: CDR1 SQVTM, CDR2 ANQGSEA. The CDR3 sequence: CSVGNNEHFF. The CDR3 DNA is TGCAGCGTTGGGAACAATGAGCATTTCTTC.

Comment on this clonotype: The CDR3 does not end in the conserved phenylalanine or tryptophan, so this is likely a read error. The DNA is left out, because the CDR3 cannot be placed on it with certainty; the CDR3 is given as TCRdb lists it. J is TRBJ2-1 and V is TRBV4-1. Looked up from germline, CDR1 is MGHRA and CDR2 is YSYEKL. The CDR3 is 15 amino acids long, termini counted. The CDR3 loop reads CASSVIGGSYIEQFI.

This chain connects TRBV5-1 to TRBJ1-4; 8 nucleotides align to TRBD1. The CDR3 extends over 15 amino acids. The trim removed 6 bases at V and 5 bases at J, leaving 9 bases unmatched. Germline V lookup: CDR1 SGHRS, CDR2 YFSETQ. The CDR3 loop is CASNRDRWTNEKLFF. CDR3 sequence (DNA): TGCGCCAGCAACAGGGACAGGTGGACCAATGAAAAACTGTTTTTT.

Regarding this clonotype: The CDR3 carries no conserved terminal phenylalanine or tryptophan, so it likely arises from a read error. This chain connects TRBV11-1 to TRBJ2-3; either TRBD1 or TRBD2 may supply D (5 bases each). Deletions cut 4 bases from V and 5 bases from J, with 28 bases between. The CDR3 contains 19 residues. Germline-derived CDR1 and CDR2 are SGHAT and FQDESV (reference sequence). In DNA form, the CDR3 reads TGTGCCAGCAGCTCTGGGGGAAGCTCCGTTGGAGCCCGCATAGATACGCAGTATCTT. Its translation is CASSSGGSSVGARIDTQYL.

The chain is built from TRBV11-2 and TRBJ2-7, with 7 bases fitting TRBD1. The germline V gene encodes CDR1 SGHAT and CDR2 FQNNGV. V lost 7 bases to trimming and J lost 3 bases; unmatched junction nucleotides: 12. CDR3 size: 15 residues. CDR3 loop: CASIQVTGRIYEQYF. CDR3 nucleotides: TGTGCCAGCATCCAAGTGACAGGGAGAATCTACGAGCAGTACTTC.

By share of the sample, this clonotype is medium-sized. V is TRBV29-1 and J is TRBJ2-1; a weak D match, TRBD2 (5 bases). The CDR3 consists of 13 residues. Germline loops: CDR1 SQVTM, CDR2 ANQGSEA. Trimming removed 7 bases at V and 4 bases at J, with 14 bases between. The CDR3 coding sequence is TGCAGCGCCGCGCCTGACTATTACAATGAGCAGTTCTTC. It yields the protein CSAAPDYYNEQFF.

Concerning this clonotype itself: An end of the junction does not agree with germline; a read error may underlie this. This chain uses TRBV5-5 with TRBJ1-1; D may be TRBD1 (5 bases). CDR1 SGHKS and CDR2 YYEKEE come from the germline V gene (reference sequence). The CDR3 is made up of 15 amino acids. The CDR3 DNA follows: TGTGCCAGCAGCTTGCTCGCAGGGTGGAACACTGAAGTTATCTTT. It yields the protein CASSLLAGWNTEVIF.

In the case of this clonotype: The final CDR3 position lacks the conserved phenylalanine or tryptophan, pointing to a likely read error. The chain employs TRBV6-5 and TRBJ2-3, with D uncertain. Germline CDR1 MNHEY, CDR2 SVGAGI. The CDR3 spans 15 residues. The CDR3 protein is CASIYRRPDTDTQYY. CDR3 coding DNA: TGTGCCAGCATTTACCGTCGGCCCGACACAGATACGCAGTATTAT.

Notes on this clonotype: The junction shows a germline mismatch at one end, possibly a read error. The CDR3 sequence is CTSSSSTGGNTVYF. The CDR3 nucleotides read TGTACCAGCAGCTCCTCGACAGGAGGAAACACCGTATATTTT. The chain combines TRBV11-2 with TRBJ1-3; the D gene is possibly TRBD1 (6 bases). The CDR3 has 14 residues. Per the germline V gene, CDR1 is SGHAT and CDR2 is FQNNGV. Drawing the rest from reference TRBV11-2 and TRBJ1-3, the complete variable domain is EAGVAQSPRYKIIEKRQSVAFWCNPISGHATLYWYQQILGQGPKLLIQFQNNGVVDDSQLPKDRFSAERLKGVDSTLKIQPAKLEDSAVYLCTSSSSTGGNTVYFGEGSWLTVV.

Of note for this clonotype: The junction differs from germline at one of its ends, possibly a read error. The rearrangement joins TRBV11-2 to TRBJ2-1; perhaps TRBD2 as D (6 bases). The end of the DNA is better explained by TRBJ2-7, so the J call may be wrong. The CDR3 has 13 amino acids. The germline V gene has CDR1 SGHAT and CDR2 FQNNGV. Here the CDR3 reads CVSSLADIYEQYF. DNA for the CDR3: TGTGTCAGCAGCTTAGCGGACATCTACGAGCAGTACTTC.

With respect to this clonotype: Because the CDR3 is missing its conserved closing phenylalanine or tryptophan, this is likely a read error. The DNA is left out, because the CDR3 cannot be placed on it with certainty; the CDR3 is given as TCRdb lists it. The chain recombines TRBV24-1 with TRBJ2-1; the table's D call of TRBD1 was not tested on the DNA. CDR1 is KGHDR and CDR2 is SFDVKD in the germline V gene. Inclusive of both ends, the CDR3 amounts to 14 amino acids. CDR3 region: CATSDPPRANEQFL.

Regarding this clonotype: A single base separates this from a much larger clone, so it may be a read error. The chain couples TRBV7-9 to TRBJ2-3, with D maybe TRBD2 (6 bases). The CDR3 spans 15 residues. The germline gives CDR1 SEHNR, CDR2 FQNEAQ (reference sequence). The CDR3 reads CARSLRGGDPDTQYF. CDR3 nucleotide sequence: TGTGCCAGGAGCTTACGAGGAGGGGACCCAGATACGCAGTATTTT.

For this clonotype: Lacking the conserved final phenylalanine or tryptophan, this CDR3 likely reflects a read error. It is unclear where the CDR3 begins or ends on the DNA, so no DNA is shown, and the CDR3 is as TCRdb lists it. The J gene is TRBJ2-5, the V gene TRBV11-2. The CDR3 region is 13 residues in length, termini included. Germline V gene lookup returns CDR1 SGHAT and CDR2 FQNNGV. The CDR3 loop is CASSLVLGETQNS.

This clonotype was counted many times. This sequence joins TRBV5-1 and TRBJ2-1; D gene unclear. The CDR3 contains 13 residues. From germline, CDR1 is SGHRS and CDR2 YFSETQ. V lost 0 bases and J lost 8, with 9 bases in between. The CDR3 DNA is TGCGCCAGCAGCTTGGGGTTTGTAGATGAGCAGTTCTTC. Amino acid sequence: CASSLGFVDEQFF.

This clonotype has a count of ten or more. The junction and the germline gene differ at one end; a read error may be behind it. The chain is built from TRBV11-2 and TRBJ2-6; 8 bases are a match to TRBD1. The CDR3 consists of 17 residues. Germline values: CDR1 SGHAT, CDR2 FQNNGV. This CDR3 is CASSPGQGSSGANVLTF. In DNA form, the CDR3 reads TGTGCCAGCAGTCCCGGACAGGGCAGCTCTGGGGCCAACGTCCTGACCTTC.

CDR3 DNA sequence: TGTACCGGCAGTGTGCGTCTAGGAGACGGGTACTACGAGCAGTACTTC. Its protein is CTGSVRLGDGYYEQYF. The rearrangement joins TRBV6-1 to TRBJ2-7; the D is unclear. CDR3 size: 16 residues. The V gene's germline CDR1 is MNHNS and CDR2 SASEGT.

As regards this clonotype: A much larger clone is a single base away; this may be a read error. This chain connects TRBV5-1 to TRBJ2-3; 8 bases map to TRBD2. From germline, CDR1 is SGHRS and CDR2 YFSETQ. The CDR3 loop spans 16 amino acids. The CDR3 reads CATSLTSGGNTDTQYF. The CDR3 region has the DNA TGCGCCACCAGCTTGACCAGCGGGGGAAACACAGATACGCAGTATTTT.

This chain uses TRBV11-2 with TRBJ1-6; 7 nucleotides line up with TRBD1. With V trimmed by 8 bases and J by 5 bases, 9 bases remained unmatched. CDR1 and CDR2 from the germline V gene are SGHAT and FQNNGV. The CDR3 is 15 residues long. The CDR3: CASRTEGANNSPLHF. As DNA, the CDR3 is TGTGCCAGCCGGACTGAGGGGGCGAATAATTCACCCCTCCACTTT.

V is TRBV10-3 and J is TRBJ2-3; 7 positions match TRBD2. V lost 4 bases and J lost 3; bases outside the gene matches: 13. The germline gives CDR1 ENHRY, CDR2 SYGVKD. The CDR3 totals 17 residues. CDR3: CAISVSNGSGQTDTQYF. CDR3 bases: TGTGCCATCAGTGTATCAAACGGTAGCGGGCAGACAGATACGCAGTATTTT.